This T cell receptor beta chain was identified during a study of T cell changes during pregnancy in multiple sclerosis. Using immunoSEQ multiplex PCR, the repertoire was profiled, and TCRdb retains in-frame clones only, with some absent. The data hold some 50,000 clones, with just under 95% observed a single time. Germline assignment: CDR1 SNHLY and CDR2 FYNNEI. This CDR3 contains 12 residues. V lost 10 bases to trimming and J lost 1 base, with 10 bases between them. This receptor was identified in a female donor with multiple sclerosis, enrolled in a pregnancy study. The chain combines TRBV2 with TRBJ1-1; no clear D. The material sequenced was CD8+ T cells from peripheral blood mononuclear cells, taken in the first trimester of pregnancy. The CDR3 reads CATPSRNTEAFF. As DNA, the CDR3 is TGTGCCACCCCGTCGAGGAACACTGAAGCTTTCTTT.